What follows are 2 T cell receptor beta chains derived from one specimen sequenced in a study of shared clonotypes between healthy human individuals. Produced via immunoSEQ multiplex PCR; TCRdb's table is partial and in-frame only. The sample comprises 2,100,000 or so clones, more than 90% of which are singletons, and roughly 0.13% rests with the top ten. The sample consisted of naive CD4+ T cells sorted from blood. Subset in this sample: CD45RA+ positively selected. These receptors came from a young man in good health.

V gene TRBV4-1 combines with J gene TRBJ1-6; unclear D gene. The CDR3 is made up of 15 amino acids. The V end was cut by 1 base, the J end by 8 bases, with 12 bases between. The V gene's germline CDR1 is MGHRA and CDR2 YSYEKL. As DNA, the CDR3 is TGCGCCAGCAGCCAAGGGCCAAACCCGTATTCACCCCTCCACTTT. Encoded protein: CASSQGPNPYSPLHF.

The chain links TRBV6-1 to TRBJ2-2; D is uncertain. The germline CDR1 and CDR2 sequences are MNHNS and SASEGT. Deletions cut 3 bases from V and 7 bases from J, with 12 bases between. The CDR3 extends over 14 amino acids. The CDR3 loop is CASSEFSLVGELFF. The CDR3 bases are TGTGCCAGCAGTGAGTTCAGCCTGGTCGGGGAGCTGTTTTTT.